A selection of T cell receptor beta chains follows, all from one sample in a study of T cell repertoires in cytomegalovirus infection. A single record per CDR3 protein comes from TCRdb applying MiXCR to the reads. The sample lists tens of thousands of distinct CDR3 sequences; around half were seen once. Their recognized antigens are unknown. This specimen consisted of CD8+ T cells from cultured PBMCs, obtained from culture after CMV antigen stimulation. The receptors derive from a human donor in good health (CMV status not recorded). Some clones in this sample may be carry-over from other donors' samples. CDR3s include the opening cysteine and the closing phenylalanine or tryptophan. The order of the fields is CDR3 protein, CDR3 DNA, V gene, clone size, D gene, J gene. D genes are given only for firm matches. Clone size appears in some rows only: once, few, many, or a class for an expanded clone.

CDR3aa: CASSIYMGQGAYGYTF
CDR3nt: TGTGCCAGTAGTATATACATGGGACAGGGGGCCTATGGCTACACCTTC
v_gene: TRBV19
abundance: NA
d_gene: TRBD1
j_gene: TRBJ1-2

CDR3aa: CASSFFQGNNSPLHF
CDR3nt: TGTGCCAGCAGTTTTTTCCAGGGGAATAATTCACCCCTCCACTTT
v_gene: TRBV28
abundance: NA
d_gene: NA
j_gene: TRBJ1-6

CDR3aa: CASWKGGQETQYF
CDR3nt: TGTGCCAGCTGGAAGGGGGGCCAAGAGACCCAGTACTTC
v_gene: TRBV6-6
abundance: NA
d_gene: NA
j_gene: TRBJ2-5

CDR3aa: CAYRGRLSGNTEAFF
CDR3nt: TGTGCCTACAGAGGACGCCTCTCTGGGAACACTGAAGCTTTCTTT
v_gene: TRBV2
abundance: NA
d_gene: NA
j_gene: TRBJ1-1

CDR3aa: CSASGGENEKLFF
CDR3nt: TGCAGTGCCTCAGGGGGAGAGAATGAAAAACTGTTTTTT
v_gene: TRBV20-1
abundance: NA
d_gene: TRBD1
j_gene: TRBJ1-4

CDR3aa: CSTEPLPEGQPQHF
CDR3nt: TGCAGTACAGAACCCCTTCCGGAAGGTCAGCCCCAGCATTTT
v_gene: TRBV20-1
abundance: NA
d_gene: NA
j_gene: TRBJ1-5

CDR3aa: CASSWSNNQPQHF
CDR3nt: TGTGCCAGCAGTTGGTCCAACAATCAGCCCCAGCATTTT
v_gene: TRBV27
abundance: NA
d_gene: NA
j_gene: TRBJ1-5

CDR3aa: CASAAGAWYEQYF
CDR3nt: TGTGCCAGCGCGGCGGGGGCGTGGTACGAGCAGTACTTC
v_gene: TRBV27
abundance: NA
d_gene: NA
j_gene: TRBJ2-7

CDR3aa: CASSLVAGYEQYF
CDR3nt: TGTGCCAGCAGCTTAGTGGCAGGCTACGAGCAGTACTTC
v_gene: TRBV7-6
abundance: NA
d_gene: NA
j_gene: TRBJ2-7

CDR3aa: CASGPASGNTIYF
CDR3nt: TGTGCCAGCGGACCGGCCTCTGGAAACACCATATATTTT
v_gene: TRBV7-8
abundance: few
d_gene: NA
j_gene: TRBJ1-3

CDR3aa: CASSRAPNYGYTF
CDR3nt: TGTGCCAGCAGCCGGGCGCCTAACTATGGCTACACCTTC
v_gene: TRBV7-9
abundance: few
d_gene: NA
j_gene: TRBJ1-2

CDR3aa: CASSSGLSYNEQFF
CDR3nt: TGTGCCAGCAGTTCGGGACTTTCCTACAATGAGCAGTTCTTC
v_gene: TRBV28
abundance: NA
d_gene: NA
j_gene: TRBJ2-1

CDR3aa: CASSQAFEPTDTQYF
CDR3nt: TGTGCCAGCAGCCAGGCTTTTGAACCGACAGATACGCAGTATTTT
v_gene: TRBV4-2
abundance: NA
d_gene: NA
j_gene: TRBJ2-3

CDR3aa: CASSSTPRYFTEAFF
CDR3nt: TGTGCCAGCAGCTCTACCCCGCGGTACTTCACTGAAGCTTTCTTT
v_gene: TRBV7-6
abundance: NA
d_gene: NA
j_gene: TRBJ1-1

CDR3aa: CASSLRAGSNSGANVLTF
CDR3nt: TGTGCCAGCAGCTTACGGGCAGGGTCCAACTCTGGGGCCAACGTCCTGACTTTC
v_gene: TRBV7-3
abundance: NA
d_gene: NA
j_gene: TRBJ2-6

CDR3aa: CASRPGLTSGNTIYF
CDR3nt: TGTGCCAGCAGACCGGGACTGACTTCTGGAAACACCATATATTTT
v_gene: TRBV7-9
abundance: NA
d_gene: NA
j_gene: TRBJ1-3

CDR3aa: CASRGPGTGTGNTIYF
CDR3nt: TGTGCCAGCCGCGGCCCCGGGACAGGGACTGGAAACACCATATATTTT
v_gene: TRBV28
abundance: few
d_gene: TRBD1
j_gene: TRBJ1-3

CDR3aa: CASSKGQGTYGYTF
CDR3nt: TGTGCCAGCAGCAAAGGCCAGGGAACCTATGGCTACACCTTC
v_gene: TRBV7-3
abundance: few
d_gene: NA
j_gene: TRBJ1-2

CDR3aa: CASSPPGQGSEKLFF
CDR3nt: TGCGCCAGCAGCCCCCCGGGACAGGGGAGTGAAAAACTGTTTTTT
v_gene: TRBV5-1
abundance: NA
d_gene: TRBD1
j_gene: TRBJ1-4

CDR3aa: CASSLRNNQPQHF
CDR3nt: TGTGCCAGCAGCTTACGGAACAATCAGCCCCAGCATTTT
v_gene: TRBV7-2
abundance: NA
d_gene: NA
j_gene: TRBJ1-5

CDR3aa: CATETSGRVNEQFF
CDR3nt: TGTGCCACCGAAACTAGCGGGAGGGTAAATGAGCAGTTCTTC
v_gene: TRBV10-3
abundance: NA
d_gene: TRBD2
j_gene: TRBJ2-1

CDR3aa: CASSERGRLAGETQYF
CDR3nt: TGTGCCAGCAGTGAACGGGGACGGCTCGCGGGGGAGACCCAGTACTTC
v_gene: TRBV6-1
abundance: few
d_gene: NA
j_gene: TRBJ2-5

CDR3aa: CASSLTGSNTGELFF
CDR3nt: TGTGCCAGCAGCCTTACAGGGTCCAACACCGGGGAGCTGTTTTTT
v_gene: TRBV7-8
abundance: NA
d_gene: NA
j_gene: TRBJ2-2

CDR3aa: CASSGSAAFF
CDR3nt: TGTGCCAGTAGTGGAAGTGCAGCTTTCTTT
v_gene: TRBV19
abundance: NA
d_gene: NA
j_gene: TRBJ1-1

CDR3aa: CATSSLLTGNTEAFF
CDR3nt: TGTGCCACCAGCTCTCTCTTGACAGGAAACACTGAAGCTTTCTTT
v_gene: TRBV15
abundance: once
d_gene: NA
j_gene: TRBJ1-1

CDR3aa: CSAREELGLAGNEQFF
CDR3nt: TGCAGTGCTAGAGAAGAATTGGGACTAGCGGGAAATGAGCAGTTCTTC
v_gene: TRBV20-1
abundance: NA
d_gene: TRBD2
j_gene: TRBJ2-1

CDR3aa: CASSEALVAGDRADTQYF
CDR3nt: TGTGCCAGCAGTGAAGCGTTAGTAGCGGGGGATCGAGCAGATACGCAGTATTTT
v_gene: TRBV2
abundance: NA
d_gene: TRBD2
j_gene: TRBJ2-3